This T cell receptor beta chain originates from a study of blood T cell repertoires in COVID-19. Between the trimmed V and J ends, which lost 9 bases and 0 bases, there was a span of 6 bases. The CDR3 is made up of 12 amino acids. Resolution of symptoms, clearance, or two negative PCRs was present in recovered Cohort 3 donors. The method was immunoSEQ multiplex PCR; TCRdb's version includes in-frame clones alone and lacks a portion of them. The repertoire holds hundreds of thousands of clones, around nine tenths seen once, with approximately 2.5% in the top ten. The sample taken for sequencing was PBMCs or T cells enriched from blood (not recorded which). The sequence derives from a man in his 60s who had recovered from COVID-19. The chain has TRBV23-1 and TRBJ1-5; D not certain. TRBV23-1 has ORF status, its function being uncertain. As DNA, the CDR3 is TGCGCCAGGGCTGATAGCAATCAGCCCCAGCATTTT. Its protein is CARADSNQPQHF.